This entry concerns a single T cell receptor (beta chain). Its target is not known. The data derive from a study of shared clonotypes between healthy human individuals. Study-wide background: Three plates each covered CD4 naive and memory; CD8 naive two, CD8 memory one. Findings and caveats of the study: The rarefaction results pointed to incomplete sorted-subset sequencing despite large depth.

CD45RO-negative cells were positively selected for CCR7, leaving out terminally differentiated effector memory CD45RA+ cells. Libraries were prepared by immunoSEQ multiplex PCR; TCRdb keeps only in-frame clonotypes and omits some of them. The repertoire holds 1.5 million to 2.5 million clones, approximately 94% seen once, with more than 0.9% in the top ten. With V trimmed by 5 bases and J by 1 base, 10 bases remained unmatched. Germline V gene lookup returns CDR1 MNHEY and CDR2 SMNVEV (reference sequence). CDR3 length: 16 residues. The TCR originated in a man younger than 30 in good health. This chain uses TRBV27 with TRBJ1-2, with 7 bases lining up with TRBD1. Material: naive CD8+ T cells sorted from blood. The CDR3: CASSPSSGQINYGYTF. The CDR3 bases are TGTGCCAGCAGTCCATCATCGGGACAGATTAACTATGGCTACACCTTC.